The present TCR beta chain was sequenced within a study of vaccination effects on CD4 cells after COVID-19. Study outcomes and limitations: Only a single clone (1 of 255 vaccine-induced clones in healthy vaccinees) cross-reacted with common cold coronaviruses. Both infection-induced and vaccine-induced clones contracted markedly at late post-vaccination timepoints.

ViraFEST expansion of antigen-specific CD4+ T cells with viral peptide pools preceded sequencing. CD4+ T cells were isolated after around ten days of culture. Neither prior SARS-CoV-2 infection nor positive nucleocapsid antibodies were present in the vaccine recipients. A density of fewer than 2.5 million PBMC per well was used; these cells were cultured with about 9.1 IU/ml IL-2 and about 10 ug/ml peptides. TCRdb's table, derived via immunoSEQ multiplex PCR, lists solely in-frame clones and lacks some. The repertoire has 60,000 to 65,000 clones, about 79% of them found once; the top ten carry 3.5% to 4.5%. Points on this clone: What it binds is not known.

V was trimmed by 0 bases and J by 4 bases, leaving 10 bases between them. The germline CDR1 and CDR2 sequences are SGHRS and YFSETQ. CDR3 size: 14 residues. The clonotype comes from a human donor who received a COVID-19 vaccine. The chain uses TRBV5-1 and TRBJ2-5; the D is unclear. This specimen consisted of CD4+ T cells from PBMCs cultured with HCoV-OC43 spike peptides, obtained before COVID-19 vaccination. Stated subset: HCoV-OC43 spike overlapping peptide pool stimulation. The CDR3: CASSLAVGGETQYF. In DNA, the CDR3 is TGCGCCAGCAGCTTGGCCGTGGGTGGAGAGACCCAGTACTTC.